Presented here are 4 T cell receptor beta chains from one specimen sequenced in a study of blood T cell repertoires in COVID-19. Repertoires were generated with immunoSEQ multiplex PCR, while TCRdb's copy carries only in-frame clones and drops some. The sample lists approximately 350,000 clones; roughly nine tenths were seen once. Input material: peripheral blood. These TCRs come from a woman in her 30s with COVID-19, enrolled during active disease.

The gene calls are TRBV7-9 and TRBJ2-3, with D unclear. The CDR3 totals 13 residues. CDR1 and CDR2 from the germline V gene are SEHNR and FQNEAQ (reference sequence). Trimming shortened V by 7 bases and J by 2 bases, and 10 bases separated the two germline ends. The CDR3: CASTPALTDTQYF. For the CDR3, the DNA is TGTGCCAGCACCCCCGCACTCACAGATACGCAGTATTTT.

This chain uses TRBV5-8 with TRBJ2-7; 8 bases align to TRBD2. Trimming cost V 4 bases and J 5 bases; bases outside gene matches: 8. Germline values: CDR1 SGHTS, CDR2 YDEGEE. The CDR3 length is 14 residues. The CDR3 coding sequence is TGTGCCAGCAGCCCCGGGACTAGTGGCGACGAGCAGTACTTC. Protein product: CASSPGTSGDEQYF.

For the CDR3, the DNA is TGCGCCAGCAGCTTGGACAGGTCCAATGAGCAGTTCTTC. This sequence encodes CASSLDRSNEQFF. The genes are TRBV5-1 and TRBJ2-1, with a possible D match to TRBD1 (5 bases). Trimming removed 0 bases from V and 6 bases from J, with 7 bases in between. The V gene's germline CDR1 is SGHRS and CDR2 YFSETQ. The length of the CDR3 is 13 residues.

CDR3: CASSSVAGDTQYF. The CDR3 nucleotides read TGTGCCAGCAGCTCCGTAGCGGGCGATACGCAGTATTTT. The gene calls are TRBV7-9 and TRBJ2-3; 7 bases are shared with TRBD2. The CDR3 totals 13 residues. Germline assignment: CDR1 SEHNR and CDR2 FQNEAQ (reference sequence). The V gene end was trimmed by 4 bases and the J gene end by 6 bases; junction bases not matched to a gene: 4.